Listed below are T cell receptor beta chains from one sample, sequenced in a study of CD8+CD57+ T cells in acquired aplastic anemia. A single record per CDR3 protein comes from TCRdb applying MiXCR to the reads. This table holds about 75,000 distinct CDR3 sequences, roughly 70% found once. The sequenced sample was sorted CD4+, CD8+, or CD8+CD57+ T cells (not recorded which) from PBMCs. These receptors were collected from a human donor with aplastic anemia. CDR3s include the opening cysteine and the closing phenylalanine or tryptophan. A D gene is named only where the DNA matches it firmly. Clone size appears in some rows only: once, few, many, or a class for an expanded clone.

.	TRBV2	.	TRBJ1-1	TGTGCCAGCAGTGTCTCTCAGGCTTTCTTT	CASSVSQAFF
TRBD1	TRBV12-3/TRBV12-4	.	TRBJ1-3	TGTGCCAGCAGTTGGGGGGGGACAGAAAATGGAAACACCATATATTTT	CASSWGGTENGNTIYF
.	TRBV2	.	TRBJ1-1	TGTGCCAGCAGCGGCCGGGGCCTCGGCACTGAAGCTTTCTTT	CASSGRGLGTEAFF
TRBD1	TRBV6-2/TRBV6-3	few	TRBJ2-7	TGTGCCAGCAGTTACTACGGGACAGGGTCCTACGAGCAGTACTTC	CASSYYGTGSYEQYF
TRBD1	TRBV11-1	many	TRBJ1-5	TGTGCCAGCAGCCCCGGGACAGGTAATAGCAATCAGCCCCAGCATTTT	CASSPGTGNSNQPQHF
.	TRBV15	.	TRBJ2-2	TGTGCCACCAGCAGAGGTCTCGGCCCAAACACCGGGGAGCTGTTTTTT	CATSRGLGPNTGELFF
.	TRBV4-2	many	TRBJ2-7	TGTGCCAGCAGCCAAGGCTCCTACGAGCAGTACTTC	CASSQGSYEQYF
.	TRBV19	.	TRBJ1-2	TGTGCCAGTAGTATACAGGGTGTTGGCTATGGCTACACCTTC	CASSIQGVGYGYTF
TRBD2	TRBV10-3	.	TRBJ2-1	TGTGCCATCAGTGACGGGAGCGGGGCCTACAATGAGCAGTTCTTC	CAISDGSGAYNEQFF
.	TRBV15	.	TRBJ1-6	TGTGCCACCAGCAGAGGGATAGAAAGTAATTCACCCCTCCACTTT	CATSRGIESNSPLHF
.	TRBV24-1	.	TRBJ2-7	TGTGCCACCAGTGATGGACGCTACGAGCAGTACTTC	CATSDGRYEQYF
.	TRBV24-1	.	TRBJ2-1	TGTGCCACCAGTGACGACAGCGCGAAGCAGTTCTTC	CATSDDSAKQFF
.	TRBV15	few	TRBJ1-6	TGTGCCACCACTCTTTCCACGAATTCACCCCTCCACTTT	CATTLSTNSPLHF
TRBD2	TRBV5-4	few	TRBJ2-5	TGTGCCAGCAGCTTTGGTAGCGGGAGGACAATTCAAGAGACCCAGTACTTC	CASSFGSGRTIQETQYF
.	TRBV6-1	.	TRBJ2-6	TGTGCCAGCAGTGAAGCTGGGGATGGGGCCAACGTCCTGACTTTC	CASSEAGDGANVLTF
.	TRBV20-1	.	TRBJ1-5	TGCAGTGCGCGCACTCGGGTGGGACGTTTACGCAATCAGCCCCAGCATTTT	CSARTRVGRLRNQPQHF
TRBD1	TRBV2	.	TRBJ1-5	TGTGCCAGCACCAGGACTACAGGGGGACGTCAGCCCCAGCATTTT	CASTRTTGGRQPQHF
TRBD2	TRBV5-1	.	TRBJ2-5	TGCGCCAGCAGCTTGGCCGGCGCAAGGGAGGGGCAGACCCAGTACTTT	CASSLAGAREGQTQYF
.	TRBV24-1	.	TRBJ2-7	TGTGCCACCAGTGATATCGGGGGGCATGAGCAGTACTTC	CATSDIGGHEQYF
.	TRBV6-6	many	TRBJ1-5	TGTGCCAGCAGTTACGCTTCTGACAGAAATCAGCCCCAGCATTTT	CASSYASDRNQPQHF
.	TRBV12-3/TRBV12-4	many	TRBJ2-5	TGTGCCAGCAGTTTCTTTGGGGGAAAAGAGACCCAGTACTTC	CASSFFGGKETQYF
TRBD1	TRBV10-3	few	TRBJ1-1	TGTGCCATCAGTGAGAAACAGGGGGCCCTACTCACTGAAGCTTTCTTT	CAISEKQGALLTEAFF
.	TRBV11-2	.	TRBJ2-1	TGTGCCAGCAGCTTAGATCAAGGGGGTGATGAGCAGTTCTTC	CASSLDQGGDEQFF
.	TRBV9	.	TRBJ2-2	TGTGCCAGCAGCGTGGACCGCGGGGAGCTGTTTTTT	CASSVDRGELFF
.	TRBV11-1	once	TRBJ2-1	TGTGCCAGCAGAACACGGGGCGACCGGTACAATGAGCAGTTCTTC	CASRTRGDRYNEQFF
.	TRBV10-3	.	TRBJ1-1	TGTGCCATCAGAGCCGGGGGCCTAAACACTGAAGCTTTCTTT	CAIRAGGLNTEAFF
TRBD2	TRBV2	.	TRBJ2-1	TGTGCCAGCATGGCGGGAGGGCCTAATGAGCAGTTCTTC	CASMAGGPNEQFF
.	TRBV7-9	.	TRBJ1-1	TGTGCCAGCAGCTTCCCAGGGTCCACTGAAGCTTTCTTT	CASSFPGSTEAFF
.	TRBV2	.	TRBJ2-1	TGTGCCAGCAGTGATGGGGGGTATGAGCAGTTCTTC	CASSDGGYEQFF
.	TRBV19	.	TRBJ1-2	TGTGCCAGTAGTATCCCGTGGCCGGCATTGAATGGCTACACCTTC	CASSIPWPALNGYTF
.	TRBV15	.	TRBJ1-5	TGTGCCACCAGCAGAGGGGGGCGTGACAACCGGCCCCAGCATTTT	CATSRGGRDNRPQHF
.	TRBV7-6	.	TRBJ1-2	TGTGCCAGCAGCCCCCAGGGTAACTATGGCTACACCTTC	CASSPQGNYGYTF
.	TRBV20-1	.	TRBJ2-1	TGCAGTGCTAGCGACGGGCGGAGGCAGTTCTTC	CSASDGRRQFF
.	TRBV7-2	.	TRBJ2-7	TGTGCCAGCAGCCGAAAAACTGGGTACGAGCAGTACTTC	CASSRKTGYEQYF
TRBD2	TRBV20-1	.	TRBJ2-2	TGCAGTGCTAGAGCGGGAGGGCCGCTGTACACCGAGGAGCTGTTTTTT	CSARAGGPLYTEELFF
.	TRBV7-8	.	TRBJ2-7	TGTGCCAGCAGCTCGAGCTTGTTCGAGCAGTACTTC	CASSSSLFEQYF
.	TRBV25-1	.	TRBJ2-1	TGTGCTAGAGAACGGGAGATTGAGCAGTTCTTC	CAREREIEQFF
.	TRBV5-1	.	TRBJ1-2	TGCGCCAGCAGCTTGGGTGGCGACATCCTCTATGGCTACACCTTC	CASSLGGDILYGYTF
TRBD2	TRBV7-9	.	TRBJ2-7	TGTGCCAGCAGCTATGGACTAGCGGGAGTCGAGCAGTACTTC	CASSYGLAGVEQYF
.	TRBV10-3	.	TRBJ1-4	TGTGCCATCAGTGACCCCGGGACGGCTGAAAAACTGTTTTTT	CAISDPGTAEKLFF
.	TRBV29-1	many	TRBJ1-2	TGCGGGACCTGGACAGCCAACTATGGCTACACCTTC	CGTWTANYGYTF
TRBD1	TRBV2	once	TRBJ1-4	TGTGCCAGCAGTTTCAGGGGGGATGGTGAAAAACTGTTTTTT	CASSFRGDGEKLFF
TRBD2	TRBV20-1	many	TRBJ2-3	TGCAGTGCCTTCACGACTAGCGGGGCCACAGATACGCAGTATTTT	CSAFTTSGATDTQYF
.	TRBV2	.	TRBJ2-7	TGTGCCAGCAGGCCCAGCAAATACGAGCAGTACTTC	CASRPSKYEQYF